The present T cell receptor (beta chain) was sequenced within a study of regulatory T cells in long-lasting Graves disease. iRepertoire HTBI primers and Arm-PCR of CDR3 regions built TCR beta libraries. Each CDR3 protein is one row after TCRdb ran MiXCR on the multiplex PCR reads. Altogether just over 600,000 distinct CDR3 sequences are present, around 17% being singletons, with the ten largest covering about 20%. As regards this clonotype: The antigen is unknown.

General study points: Newly diagnosed Graves' patients exceeded persistent ones in TCR diversity. Preferential use of TRBV28, TRBJ1-2 and TRBJ2-5 was seen in persistent disease.

Germline trimming cut 8 bases from V and 6 bases from J; bases unmatched to any gene: 16. Germline CDR1 MDHEN, CDR2 SYDVKM. The CDR3 contains 17 residues. As for time point: newly diagnosed GD, antithyroid drugs for less than 3 months. The authors made the TCR library using RNA they extracted from PBMCs. The same sample was also studied in work on T cells in Graves' hyperthyroidism and ophthalmopathy.

The TCR comes from a woman in her thirties with Graves disease. The input for sequencing was peripheral blood mononuclear cells (PBMCs), taken at new diagnosis, from a patient treated with antithyroid drugs. The J gene is TRBJ1-2, the V gene TRBV28, with 12 bases identical to TRBD1. The chain's CDR3 is CASQSSGTGGAMDGYTF. CDR3 in DNA: TGTGCCAGCCAGAGTTCCGGGACAGGGGGCGCGATGGATGGCTACACCTTC.